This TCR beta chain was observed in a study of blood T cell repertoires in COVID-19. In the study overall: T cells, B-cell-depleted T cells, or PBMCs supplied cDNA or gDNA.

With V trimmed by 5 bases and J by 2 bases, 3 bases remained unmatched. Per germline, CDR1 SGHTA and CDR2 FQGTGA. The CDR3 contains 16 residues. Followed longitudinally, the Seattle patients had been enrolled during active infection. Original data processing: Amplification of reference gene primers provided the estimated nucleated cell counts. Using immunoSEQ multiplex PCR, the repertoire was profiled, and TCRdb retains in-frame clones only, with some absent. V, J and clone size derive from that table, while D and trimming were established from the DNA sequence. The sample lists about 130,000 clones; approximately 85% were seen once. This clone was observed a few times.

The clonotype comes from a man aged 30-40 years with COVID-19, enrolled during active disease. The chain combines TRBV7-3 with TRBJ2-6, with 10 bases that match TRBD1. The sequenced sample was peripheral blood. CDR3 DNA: TGTGCCAGCAGCCGGACAGGGGGAACTGGGGCCAACGTCCTGACTTTC. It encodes CASSRTGGTGANVLTF.